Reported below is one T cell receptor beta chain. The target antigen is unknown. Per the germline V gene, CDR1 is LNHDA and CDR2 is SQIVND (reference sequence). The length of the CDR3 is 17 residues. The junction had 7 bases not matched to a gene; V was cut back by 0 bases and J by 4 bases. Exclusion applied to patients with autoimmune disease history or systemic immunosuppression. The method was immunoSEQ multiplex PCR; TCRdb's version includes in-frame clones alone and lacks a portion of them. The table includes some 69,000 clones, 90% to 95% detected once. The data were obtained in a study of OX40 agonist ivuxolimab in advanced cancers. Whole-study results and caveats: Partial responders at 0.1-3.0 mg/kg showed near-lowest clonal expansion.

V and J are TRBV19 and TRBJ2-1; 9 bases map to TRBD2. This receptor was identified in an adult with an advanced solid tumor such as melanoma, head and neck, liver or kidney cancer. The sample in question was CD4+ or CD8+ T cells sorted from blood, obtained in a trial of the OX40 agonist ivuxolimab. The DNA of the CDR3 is TGTGCCAGTAGTATAGACCGTAGCGGGAGTAGTTACAATGAGCAGTTCTTC. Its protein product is CASSIDRSGSSYNEQFF. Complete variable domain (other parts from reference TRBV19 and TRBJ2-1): DGGITQSPKYLFRKEGQNVTLSCEQNLNHDAMYWYRQDPGQGLRLIYYSQIVNDFQKGDIAEGYSVSREKKESFPLTVTSAQKNPTAFYLCASSIDRSGSSYNEQFFGPGTRLTVL.